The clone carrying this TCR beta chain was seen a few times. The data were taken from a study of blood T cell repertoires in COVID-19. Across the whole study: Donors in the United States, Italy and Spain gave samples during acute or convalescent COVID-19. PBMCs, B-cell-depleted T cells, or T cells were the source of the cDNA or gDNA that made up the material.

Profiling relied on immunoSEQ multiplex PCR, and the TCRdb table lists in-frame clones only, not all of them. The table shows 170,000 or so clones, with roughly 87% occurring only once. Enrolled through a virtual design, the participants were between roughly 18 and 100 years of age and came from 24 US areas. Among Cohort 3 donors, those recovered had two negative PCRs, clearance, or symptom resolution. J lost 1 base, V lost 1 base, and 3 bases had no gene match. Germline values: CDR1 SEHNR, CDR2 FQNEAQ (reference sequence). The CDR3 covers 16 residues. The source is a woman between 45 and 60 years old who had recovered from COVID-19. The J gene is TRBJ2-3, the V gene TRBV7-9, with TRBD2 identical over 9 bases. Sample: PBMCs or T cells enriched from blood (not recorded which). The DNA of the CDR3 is TGTGCCAGCAGCTTAGGCAGGACTAGCGGCACAGATACGCAGTATTTT. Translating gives CASSLGRTSGTDTQYF.